The 20 T cell receptor beta chains below come from one sample, sequenced in a study of response to subunit inactivated influenza vaccine. In TCRdb, the RT-PCR reads were re-called with MiXCR into one record per CDR3 protein. The data show 500,000 to 650,000 distinct CDR3 sequences, approximately 7.1% seen once. The starting material was PBMCs from blood, obtained less than 25 months after vaccination. These receptors originate from a man between 50 and 69 years old who received an inactivated influenza vaccine.

The V and J genes are TRBV7-9 and TRBJ1-4; D remains unclear. V lost 4 bases and J 7 bases, leaving 19 bases between the germline ends. This CDR3 comprises 16 residues. Germline CDR1 reads SEHNR; CDR2 reads FQNEAQ (reference sequence). The CDR3 loop reads CASSSGRSTAGEKLFF. CDR3 sequence (DNA): TGTGCCAGCAGCTCCGGTCGGTCCACGGCAGGTGAAAAACTGTTTTTT.

This clonotype was recorded a few times. This chain joins TRBV20-1 and TRBJ2-7; maybe TRBD2 (5 bases). Germline V gives CDR1 DFQATT, CDR2 SNEGSKA (reference sequence). The CDR3 is 15 residues long. Trimming cost V 0 bases and J 2 bases, with 14 bases left between them. CDR3 protein: CSARDLKSGTYEQYF. The DNA for the CDR3 is TGCAGTGCTAGAGATTTAAAAAGCGGAACCTACGAGCAGTACTTC.

This clonotype showed up many times. The chain employs TRBV11-1 and TRBJ2-1; D not resolved. V lost 4 bases, J lost 4 bases, and 17 bases lay in between. CDR3 size: 16 residues. Germline V CDR1 and CDR2: SGHAT, FQDESV (reference sequence). The CDR3 DNA sequence: TGTGCCAGCAGCTCGACGGTCGGATATATGTACAATGAGCAGTTCTTC. This codes for CASSSTVGYMYNEQFF.

This clonotype was found many times. V is TRBV29-1 and J is TRBJ2-3; TRBD1 matches at 7 bases. This CDR3 is 13 amino acids long. Trimming removed 0 bases from V and 3 bases from J; junction bases left unmatched: 0. From germline, CDR1 is SQVTM and CDR2 ANQGSEA. CDR3 in amino acids: CSVEEDRTDTQYF. CDR3 bases: TGCAGCGTTGAAGAGGACAGGACAGATACGCAGTATTTT.

This clonotype was detected a few times. The rearrangement uses TRBV7-2 and TRBJ1-2; D is unclear. CDR1 SGHTA and CDR2 FQGNSA come from the germline V gene. CDR3 length equals 15 residues. The germline V and J ends were trimmed by 1 base and 0 bases, with 9 bases remaining between them. CDR3 protein: CASSLEAGANYGYTF. In DNA, the CDR3 is TGTGCCAGCAGCTTAGAGGCAGGAGCTAACTATGGCTACACCTTC.

Many counts were recorded for this clonotype. V and J are TRBV11-2 and TRBJ2-6; 10 positions agree with TRBD1. The CDR3 is 18 amino acids. Trimming at V came to 2 bases and at J to 2 bases, leaving 6 bases not matched to a gene. Germline CDR1 reads SGHAT; CDR2 reads FQNNGV. The CDR3 DNA reads as TGTGCCAGCAGCTTACTGGGACAGGGGCTTGCTGGGGCCAACGTCCTGACTTTC. Its translation is CASSLLGQGLAGANVLTF.

This clonotype was recorded at least ten times. The chain couples TRBV7-9 to TRBJ2-3, with D tentatively TRBD1 (6 bases). Germline assignment: CDR1 SEHNR and CDR2 FQNEAQ (reference sequence). The V gene lost 0 bases and the J gene lost 0 bases, with 7 bases spanning the gap. The CDR3 loop spans 15 amino acids. This CDR3 reads CASSLAQGSTDTQYF. CDR3 bases: TGTGCCAGCAGCTTAGCACAGGGAAGCACAGATACGCAGTATTTT.

This clonotype was recorded at least ten times. The rearrangement uses TRBV6-1 and TRBJ2-2, with D perhaps TRBD2 (5 bases). CDR3 length: 15 amino acids. Germline V gives CDR1 MNHNS, CDR2 SASEGT. The V end was cut by 5 bases, the J end by 4 bases, with 14 bases between. The chain's CDR3 is CASSPLSGITGELFF. Here the CDR3 DNA reads TGTGCCAGCAGTCCGTTATCGGGGATCACCGGGGAGCTGTTTTTT.

This clonotype came up a few times. The rearrangement links TRBV20-1 to TRBJ2-5; no clear D gene. Trimming left V 1 base short and J 4 bases short, with 4 bases between. There are 11 residues in the CDR3. Germline V gives CDR1 DFQATT, CDR2 SNEGSKA (reference sequence). CDR3 in amino acids: CSARVAETQYF. As DNA, the CDR3 is TGCAGTGCTAGAGTCGCAGAGACCCAGTACTTC.

The table lists this clonotype with a few counts. The chain has TRBV7-9 and TRBJ1-1, with TRBD1 as a possible D gene (5 bases). The V end lost 4 bases, the J end lost 0 bases, and 18 bases lay between the germline ends. The length of the CDR3 is 17 residues. The germline CDR1 and CDR2 sequences are SEHNR and FQNEAQ (reference sequence). The CDR3 reads CASSSDLWGSMNTEAFF. CDR3 DNA sequence: TGTGCCAGCAGCTCCGACCTCTGGGGGAGCATGAACACTGAAGCTTTCTTT.

V gene TRBV7-9 combines with J gene TRBJ1-1; D gene unclear. The CDR3 sequence is 13 residues long. The V end lost 2 bases, the J end lost 7 bases, and 11 bases lay between the germline ends. CDR1 and CDR2 from the germline V gene are SEHNR and FQNEAQ (reference sequence). The CDR3 DNA reads as TGTGCCAGCAGCTTAAGGTCAGGCGGTGAAGCTTTCTTT. Its translation: CASSLRSGGEAFF.

CDR3 DNA: TGTGCCAGCAGCGTACGACAGGGGGACGAGCAGTACTTC. It codes for CASSVRQGDEQYF. The chain employs TRBV9 and TRBJ2-7; TRBD1 aligns across 9 bases. V was pared by 1 base and J by 5 bases, with 1 base of the junction left unmatched. The CDR3 has 13 residues. Germline values: CDR1 SGDLS, CDR2 YYNGEE.

This clonotype was counted a few times. The rearrangement joins TRBV6-1 to TRBJ2-7; weak D call: TRBD2 (6 bases). The CDR3 is 17 residues long. With 2 bases removed from V and 3 bases from J, the gap between germline ends came to 20 bases. Germline CDR1 reads MNHNS; CDR2 reads SASEGT. The CDR3 is CASSEILGGLKIYEQYF. In DNA form, the CDR3 reads TGTGCCAGCAGTGAAATACTAGGAGGGTTGAAAATCTACGAGCAGTACTTC.

The chain joins TRBV7-2 to TRBJ2-2; TRBD2 agrees at 16 bases. V dropped 0 bases and J dropped 0; count of bases not matched to a gene: 1. This CDR3 comprises 19 residues. Germline V CDR1 and CDR2: SGHTA, FQGNSA. The DNA for the CDR3 is TGTGCCAGCAGCTTAGCGGGACTAGCGGGGGGGGCGAACACCGGGGAGCTGTTTTTT. Translated, it gives CASSLAGLAGGANTGELFF.

This clonotype was detected a few times. The rearrangement links TRBV4-3 to TRBJ2-3, with D maybe TRBD1 (7 bases). Looked up from germline, CDR1 is LGHNA and CDR2 is YSLEER. The CDR3 is made up of 16 amino acids. V was trimmed by 4 bases and J by 7 bases, leaving 21 bases between them. The DNA for the CDR3 is TGCGCCAGCAGCCCCCGAAGGGGGCGGGAAACAAATACGCAGTATTTT. It translates to CASSPRRGRETNTQYF.

J is TRBJ1-2 and V is TRBV4-3; D perhaps matches TRBD1 (6 bases). Trimming left V 0 bases short and J 5 bases short, with 16 bases between. The CDR3 has 16 amino acids. Germline V gene data show CDR1 as LGHNA and CDR2 as YSLEER. The CDR3 is CASSQDEGPQGYGYTF. The CDR3 coding sequence is TGCGCCAGCAGCCAAGATGAAGGACCACAGGGATATGGCTACACCTTC.

There are many counts of this clonotype. V and J are TRBV5-6 and TRBJ2-2, with TRBD2 as a possible D gene (6 bases). The CDR3 extends over 14 amino acids. CDR1 is SGHDT, CDR2 YYEEEE, per germline. V was clipped by 6 bases and J by 6 bases, with 15 bases between them. The CDR3 here is CASTSPGESGELFF. The CDR3 bases are TGTGCCAGCACCTCGCCGGGAGAGTCCGGGGAGCTGTTTTTT.

The chain recombines TRBV3-1 with TRBJ2-2; 11 bases line up with TRBD2. Germline CDR1 reads LGHDT; CDR2 reads YNNKEL (reference sequence). The V gene end was trimmed by 4 bases and the J gene end by 5 bases; junction bases not matched to a gene: 3. This CDR3 is built from 15 residues. The DNA for the CDR3 is TGTGCCAGCAGCCCGACTAGCGGGACTACCGGGGAGCTGTTTTTT. It specifies CASSPTSGTTGELFF.

This clonotype appeared many times. CDR3 sequence (DNA): TGCGCCAGCAGCCAAGAGATTGATGTGAGAAAATACAATGAGCAGTTCTTC. This encodes CASSQEIDVRKYNEQFF. The chain recombines TRBV4-3 with TRBJ2-1; no definite D call. The CDR3 totals 17 residues. Trimming took off 0 bases at V and 4 bases at J, with 16 bases between the two ends. Germline lookup yields CDR1 LGHNA and CDR2 YSLEER.

Details on this clonotype: With a much larger clone just one base away, this may be a read error. The gene calls are TRBV20-1 and TRBJ1-2; no clear D. Between the trimmed V and J ends, which lost 2 bases and 6 bases, there was a span of 16 bases. Germline CDR1 and CDR2: DFQATT and SNEGSKA (reference sequence). The CDR3 contains 14 residues. The CDR3 reads CSARTLGLYNGYTF. The CDR3 DNA follows: TGCAGTGCTAGAACCTTAGGGTTATACAATGGCTACACCTTC.